Listed below are T cell receptor beta chains from one sample, sequenced in a study of cytomegalovirus exposure and HLA in healthy donors. This table comes from immunoSEQ multiplex PCR, and its TCRdb copy is limited to in-frame clones, with some not included. This sample's clone table lists more than 35,000 clones. Sequencing was carried out using PBMCs. All receptors derive from a man aged 25 to 40 in good health and CMV-seronegative. The CDR3 runs from the conserved cysteine through the conserved F or W. A D gene is named only where the DNA matches it firmly.

V	D	J	DNA	CDR3
TRBV5-1	TRBD2	TRBJ2-1	TGCGCCAGCACTCCTGGGGCGGGAGGGCCCGTCAATGAGCAGTTCTTC	CASTPGAGGPVNEQFF
TRBV30	TRBD1	TRBJ2-1	TGTGCCTGGAGGAAGGGACAGGGACCTGGGCGGTCTTACAATGAGCAGTTCTTC	CAWRKGQGPGRSYNEQFF
TRBV19	NA	TRBJ2-1	TGTGCCAGTAGTGCACTAGGGGGATTCTACAATGAGCAGTTCTTC	CASSALGGFYNEQFF
TRBV6-5	NA	TRBJ1-2	TGTGCCAGCGCCGAGACAGGAAGATATGGCTACACCTTC	CASAETGRYGYTF
TRBV4-3	NA	TRBJ1-2	TGCGCCAGCAGCCAAGATTGGGCGGGTGGCTACACCTTC	CASSQDWAGGYTF
TRBV4-3	TRBD1	TRBJ2-7	TGCGCCAGCAGCCAAGATAAGGGGGCTTCCTACGAGCAGTACTTC	CASSQDKGASYEQYF
TRBV9	NA	TRBJ2-1	TGTGCCAGCAGCGGGGGGGGCTGGGAAGGCAATGAGCAGTTCTTC	CASSGGGWEGNEQFF
TRBV5-1	NA	TRBJ2-2	TGCGCCAGCAGCTTTACGGCGGGAAACACCGGGGAGCTGTTTTTT	CASSFTAGNTGELFF
TRBV6-5	NA	TRBJ2-3	TGTGCCAGCAGACAGAGGGGACACGGGGATACGCAGTATTTT	CASRQRGHGDTQYF
TRBV29-1	NA	TRBJ2-7	TGCAGCGTTGAAAGCCAGGCCTACGAGCAGTACTTC	CSVESQAYEQYF
TRBV4-3	NA	TRBJ2-7	TGCGCCAGCAGCCCGACTCTACTGTCCGGAGTAAACGAGCAGTACTTC	CASSPTLLSGVNEQYF
TRBV5-4	NA	TRBJ1-1	TGTGCCAGCAGCTTGCAGAACAGGGAGACTGAAGCTTTCTTT	CASSLQNRETEAFF
TRBV5-1	NA	TRBJ2-3	TGCGCCAGCAGCTTGGGGCGGAGGTCAGATACGCAGTATTTT	CASSLGRRSDTQYF
TRBV7-2	TRBD2	TRBJ2-7	TGTGCCAGCAGCCTGCCGGGGGGGTGGGAGCAGTACTTC	CASSLPGGWEQYF
TRBV19	TRBD1	TRBJ2-7	TGTGCCAGTAGTACTATCGGGACAGCCTACGAGCAGTACTTC	CASSTIGTAYEQYF
TRBV5-1	NA	TRBJ1-1	TGCGCCAGCAGTTGGGGGAGGATGACGAACACTGAAGCTTTCTTT	CASSWGRMTNTEAFF
TRBV18	TRBD2	TRBJ2-7	TGTGCCAGCTCACCACGAGGGCTAGCGGGAGGGCCCGGGGAGCAGTACTTC	CASSPRGLAGGPGEQYF
TRBV27	NA	TRBJ2-3	TGTGCCAGCAGTTTTCGAGGCGATGTAGCGACGCAGTATTTT	CASSFRGDVATQYF
TRBV29-1	TRBD1	TRBJ1-2	TGCAGCGTGGGGACAGGGAACTATGGCTACACCTTC	CSVGTGNYGYTF
TRBV18	NA	TRBJ2-7	TGTGCCAGCTCACCATCCACAGGCGCCACCTACGAGCAGTACTTC	CASSPSTGATYEQYF
TRBV5-4	TRBD1	TRBJ1-3	TGTGCCAGCAGCTTGAAGGGGGCAGCGGGAAACACCATATATTTT	CASSLKGAAGNTIYF
TRBV2	NA	TRBJ2-3	TGTGCCAGCATAAAGCCCCAGCGTACAGATACGCAGTATTTT	CASIKPQRTDTQYF
TRBV5-1	NA	TRBJ2-5	TGCGCCAGCAGCTTTCAGGGGCCGGTAGAGACCCAGTACTTC	CASSFQGPVETQYF
TRBV7-6	TRBD2	TRBJ2-2	TGTGCCAGCCTGGCTAGCGGACCTACCGGGGAGCTGTTTTTT	CASLASGPTGELFF
TRBV10-3	NA	TRBJ1-1	TGTGCCACGCTAGACAGGTTTATGAACACTGAAGCTTTCTTT	CATLDRFMNTEAFF
TRBV5-1	TRBD1	TRBJ1-2	TGCGCCAGCAGCATCGGACAGGGGGAAGGCTACACCTTC	CASSIGQGEGYTF
TRBV27	TRBD1	TRBJ2-5	TGTGCCAGCAGTTCCCTTACAGGGGTGCTAGAGACCCAGTACTTC	CASSSLTGVLETQYF
TRBV6-5	NA	TRBJ1-3	TGTGCCAGCAGCTACGACAACGGCTCTGGAAACACCATATATTTT	CASSYDNGSGNTIYF
TRBV6-5	NA	TRBJ1-1	TGTGCCAGCAGTAAAATCCTAAGCACTGAAGCTTTCTTT	CASSKILSTEAFF